These 6 T cell receptor beta chains were all obtained from the same sample, sequenced in a study of post-analysis software for immune sequencing data. Study findings and constraints: TRBV5-6, TRBV5-1 and TRBV20-1 were among roughly 5 TRBV segments more frequent in patients than controls.

These receptors have no identified antigens. Unique molecular identifiers had been added to the TCR beta cDNA libraries. TCRdb reanalysed the PCR reads using MiXCR and keeps one entry per CDR3 protein. Of 750,000 to 950,000 distinct CDR3 sequences listed, roughly 46% are singletons. The specimen was blood. These receptors came from a girl aged 10-17 years with multiple sclerosis.

This clonotype has more than one count but fewer than ten. The chain links TRBV7-9 to TRBJ2-3, with unresolved D. V shed 5 bases and J shed 6 bases, with 15 bases lying between them. The CDR3 has 14 amino acids. CDR1 SEHNR and CDR2 FQNEAQ come from the germline V gene (reference sequence). In nucleotides, the CDR3 is TGTGCCAGCAGCATCGGCCGTCTCGGGGATACGCAGTATTTT. Amino acids: CASSIGRLGDTQYF. Based on the CDR3 plus reference TRBV7-9 and TRBJ2-3, the full variable domain is DTGVSQNPRHKITKRGQNVTFRCDPISEHNRLYWYRQTLGQGPEFLTYFQNEAQLEKSRLLSDRFSAERPKGSFSTLEIQRTEQGDSAMYLCASSIGRLGDTQYFGPGTRLTVL.

In its sample, this clonotype was seen a few times. V and J are TRBV7-2 and TRBJ2-4; 9 bases are a match to TRBD2. The CDR3 loop spans 17 amino acids. CDR1 is SGHTA, CDR2 FQGNSA, per germline. V was clipped by 4 bases and J by 0 bases; unmatched bases: 7. In DNA, the CDR3 is TGTGCCAGCAGCTCGACTAGCGGTGTTGGAGCCAAAAACATTCAGTACTTC. This encodes CASSSTSGVGAKNIQYF. Together with reference TRBV7-2 and TRBJ2-4, the CDR3 gives the full variable domain: GAGVSQSPSNKVTEKGKDVELRCDPISGHTALYWYRQSLGQGLEFLIYFQGNSAPDKSGLPSDRFSAERTGGSVSTLTIQRTQQEDSAVYLCASSSTSGVGAKNIQYFGAGTRLSVL.

The CDR3 reads CASSLIGANTEAFF. The CDR3 nucleotides read TGTGCCAGCAGTTTAATAGGGGCTAACACTGAAGCTTTCTTT. The chain has TRBV12-3 or TRBV12-4 and TRBJ1-1; D is possibly TRBD1 (5 bases). This CDR3 has 14 residues. V lost 2 bases and J 2 bases, leaving 9 bases between the germline ends.

The CDR3 region is CSVLGGEMNTEAFF. The CDR3 DNA reads TGCAGCGTCCTAGGGGGAGAGATGAACACTGAAGCTTTCTTT. The rearrangement joins TRBV29-1 to TRBJ1-1; a possible D gene is TRBD1 (6 bases). The V end lost 6 bases, the J end lost 0 bases, and 14 bases lay between the germline ends. This CDR3 comprises 14 residues. From germline, CDR1 is SQVTM and CDR2 ANQGSEA. The full variable domain, its missing parts supplied by reference TRBV29-1 and TRBJ1-1, is SAVISQKPSRDICQRGTSLTIQCQVDSQVTMMFWYRQQPGQSLTLIATANQGSEATYESGFVIDKFPISRPNLTFSTLTVSNMSPEDSSIYLCSVLGGEMNTEAFFGQGTRLTVV.

The chain carries TRBV7-2 and TRBJ1-1; no firm D call. This CDR3 contains 14 residues. CDR1 and CDR2 from the germline V gene are SGHTA and FQGNSA. The V end was cut by 7 bases, the J end by 3 bases, with 15 bases between. CDR3 DNA sequence: TGTGCCAGCACCCCAGTTGGGTCGTACACTGAAGCTTTCTTT. This codes for CASTPVGSYTEAFF.

CDR3: CAWSVIKNYGYTF. The CDR3 region has the DNA TGTGCCTGGAGTGTAATCAAAAACTATGGCTACACCTTC. The chain combines TRBV30 with TRBJ1-2; D unclear. This CDR3 region has 13 residues. Germline V lookup: CDR1 GTSNPN, CDR2 SVGIG (reference sequence). V lost 0 bases, J lost 2 bases, and 7 bases lay in between.